This T cell receptor (beta chain) originates from a study of T cell responses to AZD1222 COVID-19 vaccine (dated by TCRdb to about 2021). Broadly, across the study: Because spike-specific TCR depth and breadth did not differ between the two schedules, AZD1222 recipients who got a second dose at roughly 4 weeks were pooled with those who got a second dose at roughly 12 weeks. TCR sequencing covered more than 230 trial participants: nearly 210 given two doses of AZD1222 and 26 given two doses of MenACWY control vaccine. Trial participants were enrolled by age into 18-55, 56-69 and 70-plus year subgroups, with approximately 160, 26 and 62 TCR-sequenced participants respectively. Overall results and qualifications from the work: The whole spike protein was spanned by vaccine-associated CD4 TCRs, and dominant responses were seen in regions 160-218 and 743-854. Nearly half of unique spike-specific TCRs reportedly recognized epitopes outside regions mutated in the B.1.351 and B.1.1.7 variants. The 56-69-year group was small, and its depth increase did not reach significance, likely because of low power. Participants were mostly white British and included more females than males, and it was suggested by the authors that clonal diversity may have been underestimated. Conclusions about previously exposed vaccinees are limited because only 5 or 6 AZD1222 recipients were SARS-CoV-2 seropositive at baseline. Because no day 14 peak-response samples were available, repertoires were characterized only after the peak T cell response. After two AZD1222 doses, spike-specific TCR breadth and depth were significantly higher than at day 0 and than in MenACWY recipients.

As concerns this clone: Which antigen it targets is not known. No base-level quality is on record; no much larger clone is a single base apart.

V drops 7 bases and J drops 3 bases, leaving 13 bases in between. CDR1 and CDR2 (LGHDT, YNNKEL) derive from the germline V gene (reference sequence). Measured from the cysteine to the phenylalanine, the CDR3 is 13 residues long. Here the CDR3 DNA is all that survives: 39 bases in frame from base 1. The time point label, read with the paper, signifies: baseline before first vaccination. Samples from vaccinated people were obtained from the UK trials COV001 and COV002, which included a single-blind randomized controlled phase 2/3 trial of AZD1222 (ChAdOx1 nCoV-19) in healthy adults. For TCRbeta chain sequencing, PBMC samples were collected from trial participants at day 0 and at day 28 after the second dose. The CDR3 regions of human TCRbeta chains were analyzed by immunosequencing. The study's processing was this. TCRs in the repertoires were matched against a reference library of SARS-CoV-2-specific TCRs that had been generated with the MIRA antigen-specificity platform. Breadth meant the fraction of unique TCRs that were SARS-CoV-2-associated, whereas depth meant the fraction of total T cells that were SARS-CoV-2-associated. Using the MIRA data, each spike-specific TCR was mapped to the spike region that the TCR reacts to and placed in a CD4 or CD8 class. Log10-transformed breadth and depth values were compared by one-way ANOVA with Sidak's multiple comparisons tests. TCRdb mirrors the immuneACCESS table, restricted to in-frame sequences. Some clones are absent from its copies; in checked studies, under half trace to an unresolved V gene, and the reason for the others is unknown. V and J calls and clone size are given by that table; D and trimming were obtained from the DNA. In all, the sample holds under 150,000 clones, and about 93% of those were seen once. The ten top clones hold approximately 2% of the sample.

The chain joins TRBV3-1 (or the pseudogene TRBV3-2) to TRBJ2-7; the D segment could be TRBD2, given 5 matching bases. The starting material was peripheral blood, obtained on day 0 of AZD1222 vaccination. The TCR was taken from an adult in good health. CDR3 reads: CASTPAAGYEQYF. The nucleotides are TGTGCCAGCACCCCGGCGGCGGGCTACGAGCAGTACTTC.